This note documents a single TCR beta chain sequence. Its antigen remains unknown. The sample comes from a study of T-cell reconstitution after alpha-beta-depleted transplantation in children. Findings and caveats of the study: Two months or so post-transplant, alpha-beta T cells reportedly derived from several hundred expanded graft clones. From surviving recipient T cells and thymic progenitors came the high day-60 TCRbeta diversity observed in some patients. When one year had passed after transplant, most T-cell counts and diversity came from newly produced T cells.

Unique molecular identifiers featured in how the TCRbeta library was prepared. TCRdb re-analysed the PCR reads in MiXCR, keeping a single row per CDR3 protein. The repertoire holds around 210,000 distinct CDR3 sequences, with 6.6% as singletons. The clonotype originates from a boy aged 2-15 years with acute lymphoblastic leukemia, due to receive a stem cell transplant. The source was PBMCs, collected before TCRalphabeta/CD19-depleted stem cell transplant.

CDR3 residues: CSATRAQTYEQYF. The CDR3 bases are TGCAGTGCTACCCGGGCTCAGACCTACGAGCAGTACTTC. The rearrangement uses TRBV20-1 and TRBJ2-7; no reliable D call. V was clipped by 4 bases and J by 2 bases, with 12 bases between them. From germline, CDR1 is DFQATT and CDR2 SNEGSKA (reference sequence). This CDR3 contains 13 residues.